Below, 25 T cell receptor beta chains from the same sample are listed, as sequenced in a study of T cell repertoires in cytomegalovirus infection. A single record per CDR3 protein comes from TCRdb applying MiXCR to the reads. Here the sample spans roughly 190,000 distinct CDR3 sequences, 8.5% to 10% being singletons. Sequencing input: PBMCs. The receptor set was obtained from a human donor in good health (CMV status not recorded). Some clones in this sample may be carry-over from other donors' samples.

This clonotype occurred a few times. The gene calls are TRBV6-2 or TRBV6-3 and TRBJ2-3; TRBD2 agrees at 7 bases. The CDR3 has 15 residues. CDR1 MNHEY and CDR2 SVGEGT come from the germline V gene. J gave up 6 bases and V 2 bases, and 8 bases lay outside the gene matches. CDR3 region: CASSYRSGWTDTQYF. The CDR3 nucleotides are TGTGCCAGCAGTTACCGTAGCGGGTGGACGGATACGCAGTATTTT.

This clonotype was seen more than once but under ten times. The chain combines TRBV12-3 or TRBV12-4 with TRBJ2-4, with TRBD2 matching over 13 bases. V shed 5 bases, J shed 4 bases, and the junction held 8 bases outside the gene matches. The CDR3 is made up of 17 amino acids. The CDR3 DNA sequence: TGTGCCAGCAGTCCACGTCAGGGACTAGCGGGGAAAAACATTCAGTACTTC. Its translation is CASSPRQGLAGKNIQYF.

The chain carries TRBV29-1 and TRBJ1-4, with D tentatively TRBD1 (5 bases). The CDR3 sequence is 15 residues long. The germline V gene encodes CDR1 SQVTM and CDR2 ANQGSEA. V was cut by 5 bases and J by 4 bases, with 17 bases left in between. The CDR3 loop reads CSVQLWGSVNEKLFF. The CDR3 DNA follows: TGCAGCGTTCAGCTTTGGGGCAGCGTTAATGAAAAACTGTTTTTT.

This clonotype has a count of ten or more. This rearrangement joins TRBV20-1 to TRBJ2-2; unclear D gene. V dropped 0 bases and J dropped 1 base, with 15 bases sitting between them. The germline V gene has CDR1 DFQATT and CDR2 SNEGSKA (reference sequence). The CDR3 is 17 amino acids. This CDR3 is CSARDSSRTRNTGELFF. DNA for the CDR3: TGCAGTGCTAGAGATAGTAGCAGGACGAGGAACACCGGGGAGCTGTTTTTT.

In this sample, this clonotype turned up many times. The chain recombines TRBV2 with TRBJ2-2; possibly TRBD1 for D (6 bases). Germline CDR1 and CDR2: SNHLY and FYNNEI. This CDR3 spans 14 amino acids. The ends were cut back, 11 bases at V and 4 bases at J, with 17 bases in the middle. CDR3 loop: CAGKQGSGTGELFF. The CDR3 nucleotides read TGTGCCGGCAAACAGGGCTCGGGCACCGGGGAGCTGTTTTTT.

This rearrangement joins TRBV2 to TRBJ1-1; D not certain. The CDR3 loop spans 14 amino acids. CDR1 and CDR2 (germline): SNHLY, FYNNEI. Trimming cost V 6 bases and J 4 bases, with 15 bases left between them. The CDR3 DNA reads as TGTGCCAGCAGCCCCAGGCCCCCCAGCACTGAAGCTTTCTTT. Translating gives CASSPRPPSTEAFF. Together with reference TRBV2 and TRBJ1-1, the CDR3 gives the full variable domain: EPEVTQTPSHQVTQMGQEVILRCVPISNHLYFYWYRQILGQKVEFLVSFYNNEISEKSEIFDDQFSVERPDGSNFTLKIRSTKLEDSAMYFCASSPRPPSTEAFFGQGTRLTVV.

The V and J genes are TRBV10-3 and TRBJ1-1; tentatively, D is TRBD1 (5 bases). The V end lost 11 bases, the J end lost 1 base, and 17 bases lay between the germline ends. Germline V gene lookup returns CDR1 ENHRY and CDR2 SYGVKD. This CDR3 is built from 14 residues. The CDR3 DNA follows: TGTGCCTCCAGCGGGGGGGAGCGGAACACTGAAGCTTTCTTT. The encoded protein is CASSGGERNTEAFF.

This clonotype was seen at least ten times. This sequence joins TRBV7-2 and TRBJ2-1, with a tentative D call TRBD2 (6 bases). The CDR3 extends over 15 amino acids. Trimming shortened V by 3 bases and J by 5 bases, and 14 bases separated the two germline ends. Germline V gives CDR1 SGHTA, CDR2 FQGNSA. CDR3 DNA: TGTGCCAGCAGCTTGGTTGGTAGCGGAAACAATGAGCAGTTCTTC. It translates to CASSLVGSGNNEQFF.

This clonotype was detected a few times. The chain is built from TRBV28 and TRBJ1-2, with 7 bases matching TRBD1. This CDR3 spans 15 amino acids. J was trimmed by 0 bases and V by 9 bases; bases with no gene match: 10. Germline V gene lookup returns CDR1 MDHEN and CDR2 SYDVKM. The CDR3 loop reads CASVGRDSPNYGYTF. In nucleotides, the CDR3 is TGTGCCAGTGTGGGAAGGGACAGCCCTAACTATGGCTACACCTTC.

This clonotype was recorded many times. This chain joins TRBV7-9 and TRBJ1-2, with TRBD1 matching 8 bases. The germline gives CDR1 SEHNR, CDR2 FQNEAQ (reference sequence). The CDR3 covers 15 residues. V gave up 2 bases and J gave up 8 bases; unmatched junction bases: 10. The CDR3 nucleotides are TGTGCCAGCAGCTTAACCAGGGGGCCAGCATGGGGCTACACCTTC. Residues: CASSLTRGPAWGYTF.

The V gene is TRBV20-1, the J gene TRBJ2-5; D call uncertain. The V end was cut by 6 bases, the J end by 9 bases, with 23 bases between. The CDR3 length is 14 residues. Germline loops: CDR1 DFQATT, CDR2 SNEGSKA (reference sequence). The DNA for the CDR3 is TGCAGTGCCAACCGTCCACTTGGGATGGTGTCCCAGTACTTC. Translating gives CSANRPLGMVSQYF.

This clonotype appeared many times. The DNA for the CDR3 is TGCAGTGCTAGGGGGGCCACTGAAGCTTTCTTT. Translated: CSARGATEAFF. This chain links TRBV20-1 with TRBJ1-1, with D tentatively TRBD1 (6 bases). The germline gives CDR1 DFQATT, CDR2 SNEGSKA (reference sequence). This CDR3 comprises 11 residues. The V end was cut by 3 bases, the J end by 4 bases, with 6 bases between.

At least ten counts were recorded for this clonotype. The V gene is TRBV5-4, the J gene TRBJ2-3; a weak D match, TRBD1 (6 bases). This CDR3 is 12 amino acids long. The germline V gene has CDR1 SGHNT and CDR2 YYREEE (reference sequence). V was shortened by 4 bases and J by 5 bases, with 8 bases between the two germline ends. In DNA form, the CDR3 reads TGTGCCAGCAGCCGGGACATAGATACGCAGTATTTT. Its translation: CASSRDIDTQYF.

This clonotype was picked up a small number of times. The rearrangement joins TRBV6-1 to TRBJ2-7, with 10 bases lining up with TRBD1. J gave up 2 bases and V 6 bases, and 4 bases lay outside the gene matches. Germline V gene lookup returns CDR1 MNHNS and CDR2 SASEGT. The CDR3 is made up of 14 amino acids. The CDR3 spells CASRTGTGAYEQYF. The CDR3 DNA reads as TGTGCCAGCAGGACCGGGACAGGGGCCTACGAGCAGTACTTC.

This clonotype was seen repeatedly, ten times or more. The junction departs from germline at one end; a sequencing error may be responsible. The chain uses TRBV7-7 and TRBJ2-5; D is possibly TRBD1 or TRBD2 (6 bases each). This CDR3 region has 15 residues. The germline V gene has CDR1 SSHAT and CDR2 FNYEAQ (reference sequence). CDR3 region: CASSRGLSGGETQYF. CDR3 nucleotide sequence: TGTGCTAGCAGCAGGGGACTCAGCGGAGGAGAGACCCAGTACTTC. Full variable domain (missing parts from reference TRBV7-7 and TRBJ2-5): GAGVSQSPRYKVTKRGQDVTLRCDPISSHATLYWYQQALGQGPEFLTYFNYEAQPDKSGLPSDRFSAERPEGSISTLTIQRTEQRDSAMYRCASSRGLSGGETQYFGPGTRLLVL.

This clonotype was observed at least ten times. This sequence joins TRBV20-1 and TRBJ1-1, with D perhaps TRBD1 (5 bases). Germline-derived CDR1 and CDR2 are DFQATT and SNEGSKA (reference sequence). V was shortened by 1 base and J by 3 bases, with 12 bases between the two germline ends. The CDR3 is 14 amino acids. CDR3 region: CSARVPQGHTEAFF. DNA for the CDR3: TGCAGTGCTAGAGTTCCCCAGGGTCACACTGAAGCTTTCTTT.

This clonotype was seen more than once but under ten times. J is TRBJ2-1 and V is TRBV24-1; 8 positions match TRBD2. V lost 0 bases to trimming and J lost 6 bases; unmatched junction nucleotides: 9. CDR1 and CDR2 from the germline V gene are KGHDR and SFDVKD. The CDR3 has 17 amino acids. The CDR3 region has the DNA TGTGCCACCAGTGATTTGCATGGCGGGGGGCTGGTCAATGAGCAGTTCTTC. This codes for CATSDLHGGGLVNEQFF.

The table lists this clonotype with many counts. The chain recombines TRBV12-3 or TRBV12-4 with TRBJ1-5, with 7 bases matching TRBD1. This CDR3 has 15 amino acids. V shed 6 bases, J shed 3 bases, and the junction held 8 bases outside the gene matches. CDR3 DNA sequence: TGTGCCAGCAGCGAACAGGGGAGCCCCAATCAGCCCCAGCATTTT. Protein product: CASSEQGSPNQPQHF.

The rearrangement uses TRBV28 and TRBJ1-3; TRBD1 is a possible D gene (5 bases). CDR3 length: 15 amino acids. Germline V CDR1 and CDR2: MDHEN, SYDVKM. V was clipped by 6 bases and J by 3 bases, with 15 bases between them. CDR3 protein: CASSYRQGFGNTIYF. In DNA form, the CDR3 reads TGTGCCAGCAGCTACCGCCAGGGATTTGGAAACACCATATATTTT.

This clonotype showed up many times. This rearrangement joins TRBV15 to TRBJ1-5; weak D call: TRBD1 (5 bases). CDR3 length: 15 amino acids. V was pared by 3 bases and J by 1 base, with 10 bases between. Germline V CDR1 and CDR2: LNHNV, YYDKDF (reference sequence). CDR3 sequence (DNA): TGTGCCACCAGCAGTAGGGGAATGAGCAATCAGCCCCAGCATTTT. Its translation is CATSSRGMSNQPQHF.

This clonotype was seen at least ten times. The chain couples TRBV14 to TRBJ1-2; maybe TRBD1 (5 bases). This CDR3 contains 14 residues. The germline V gene has CDR1 SGHDN and CDR2 FVKESK. Trimming left V 0 bases short and J 4 bases short, with 9 bases between. The CDR3 is CASSQEVGAYGYTF. The CDR3 DNA is TGTGCCAGCAGCCAAGAAGTTGGGGCCTATGGCTACACCTTC. Full variable domain (rest looked up from reference TRBV14 and TRBJ1-2): EAGVTQFPSHSVIEKGQTVTLRCDPISGHDNLYWYRRVMGKEIKFLLHFVKESKQDESGMPNNRFLAERTGGTYSTLKVQPAELEDSGVYFCASSQEVGAYGYTFGSGTRLTVV.

This clonotype was found a few times. The gene calls are TRBV29-1 and TRBJ1-1; D unclear. CDR3 length: 12 residues. Trimming took 2 bases from V and 11 from J, leaving 15 bases between them. The germline CDR1 and CDR2 sequences are SQVTM and ANQGSEA. As DNA, the CDR3 is TGCAGCGTTGAACTCCCGACCCAAAGGGCTTTCTTT. It specifies CSVELPTQRAFF.

This clonotype was seen a handful of times. This rearrangement joins TRBV5-1 to TRBJ1-1; unclear D gene. V dropped 0 bases and J dropped 1 base, with 7 bases sitting between them. This CDR3 region has 14 residues. CDR1 and CDR2 (germline): SGHRS, YFSETQ. The CDR3 DNA sequence: TGCGCCAGCAGCTTGGACGTGGAGAACACTGAAGCTTTCTTT. The encoded protein is CASSLDVENTEAFF.

V is TRBV30 and J is TRBJ2-5, with 8 bases that match TRBD1. With 0 bases clipped from V and 2 bases from J, the junction kept 5 bases outside the gene matches. This CDR3 has 15 amino acids. Looked up from germline, CDR1 is GTSNPN and CDR2 is SVGIG (reference sequence). The chain's CDR3 is CAWSVLTGGQETQYF. DNA for the CDR3: TGTGCCTGGAGTGTACTTACAGGGGGGCAAGAGACCCAGTACTTC.

The chain combines TRBV18 with TRBJ2-2, with no clear D. Trimming removed 6 bases at V and 3 bases at J, with 5 bases between. This CDR3 is built from 12 residues. Germline assignment: CDR1 KGHSH and CDR2 LQKENI. The CDR3 spells CASSADTGELFF. The CDR3 region has the DNA TGTGCCAGCTCGGCAGACACCGGGGAGCTGTTTTTT.